This entry lists 30 T cell receptor beta chains sequenced from one sample in a study of blood T cells in healthy people across ages. The authors ran a second PCR of about 6 to 11 cycles using a sample-barcoded 5' primer and a J-beta primer mix. TCRdb reprocessed the 5' RACE reads with MiXCR, giving one entry per CDR3 protein. Among 1.2 million to 1.5 million distinct CDR3 sequences, approximately 42% were seen once, and the ten largest hold 7.9%. The specimen was blood. These receptors were collected from a woman under 30 in good health.

The chain links TRBV12-3 or TRBV12-4 to TRBJ1-2; perhaps TRBD1 as D (6 bases). V lost 6 bases, J lost 7 bases, and 15 bases lay in between. CDR3 length: 13 amino acids. The CDR3 region has the DNA TGTGCCAGCAGGGAACAGGGAATTGGTGGCTACACCTTC. It yields the protein CASREQGIGGYTF.

This clonotype was recorded at least ten times. This sequence joins TRBV5-1 and TRBJ2-7, with 9 bases lining up with TRBD2. The germline V gene encodes CDR1 SGHRS and CDR2 YFSETQ. There are 13 residues in the CDR3. V was clipped by 4 bases and J by 7 bases; unmatched bases: 6. CDR3 DNA: TGCGCCAGCAGCCCCGGACTAGCGAGAGAGCAGTACTTC. Encoded protein: CASSPGLAREQYF.

This clonotype has only a few counts. The chain recombines TRBV28 with TRBJ1-2; 8 bases map to TRBD1. V lost 7 bases, J lost 4 bases, and 8 bases stayed unmatched. Germline values: CDR1 MDHEN, CDR2 SYDVKM. The CDR3 length is 14 residues. CDR3 region: CASNGRGLTYGYTF. CDR3 nucleotides: TGTGCCAGCAATGGCAGGGGGCTTACCTATGGCTACACCTTC.

This clonotype was counted a single time. The chain uses TRBV6-1 and TRBJ1-1; weak D call: TRBD1 (6 bases). The CDR3 consists of 16 residues. Germline V lookup: CDR1 MNHNS, CDR2 SASEGT. Trimming took off 6 bases at V and 2 bases at J, with 19 bases between the two ends. The CDR3 region is CASSPGRWTENTEAFF. DNA of the CDR3: TGTGCCAGCAGCCCTGGTCGTTGGACAGAAAACACTGAAGCTTTCTTT.

The gene calls are TRBV4-1 and TRBJ2-7, with 7 bases aligning to TRBD1. TRBJ2-5 explains the end of the DNA better; the J call may be wrong. Germline V lookup: CDR1 MGHRA, CDR2 YSYEKL. This CDR3 region has 15 residues. CDR3 nucleotide sequence: TGCGCCAGCAGCCGTCCCGACAGGGATCAAGAGACCCAGTACTTC. This sequence encodes CASSRPDRDQETQYF.

The chain links TRBV10-1 to TRBJ2-1, with TRBD2 matching over 9 bases. The CDR3 runs 16 residues. Looked up from germline, CDR1 is WNHNN and CDR2 is SYGVQD (reference sequence). J gave up 2 bases and V 1 base, and 3 bases lay outside the gene matches. For the CDR3, the DNA is TGCGCCAGCAGTGAGTTGTGGACTAGCGCCTACAATGAGCAGTTCTTC. This sequence encodes CASSELWTSAYNEQFF.

This clonotype was detected many times. The chain has TRBV29-1 and TRBJ2-4, with D perhaps being TRBD1 or TRBD2 (5 bases each). Trimming pared 0 bases from V and 3 bases from J, leaving 15 bases between. This CDR3 spans 16 amino acids. Per germline, CDR1 SQVTM and CDR2 ANQGSEA. The CDR3 protein is CSVEDLLGPGKNIQYF. CDR3 nucleotide sequence: TGCAGCGTTGAAGATCTTTTGGGACCCGGCAAAAACATTCAGTACTTC.

This clonotype was counted between two and nine times. V usage is TRBV2 and J usage is TRBJ2-1; 7 positions match TRBD1. The CDR3 runs to 14 residues. Trimming cost V 7 bases and J 6 bases; bases outside gene matches: 9. The germline CDR1 and CDR2 sequences are SNHLY and FYNNEI. CDR3 nucleotide sequence: TGTGCCAGCAAGGTAGAGGGGGCGAGCAATGAGCAGTTCTTC. This sequence encodes CASKVEGASNEQFF.

This chain uses TRBV27 with TRBJ2-3, with TRBD2 matching over 10 bases. CDR3 length equals 18 residues. The V gene's germline CDR1 is MNHEY and CDR2 SMNVEV (reference sequence). The ends lost 6 bases at V and 3 bases at J; junction bases unmatched: 15. The CDR3 DNA reads TGTGCCAGCAGCCTAAGACTAGCGGGTAATGGAGGAACAGATACGCAGTATTTT. Encoded protein: CASSLRLAGNGGTDTQYF.

The rearrangement links TRBV12-3 or TRBV12-4 to TRBJ2-3, with D perhaps being TRBD1 or TRBD2 (5 bases each). The V gene lost 5 bases and the J gene lost 2 bases, with 14 bases spanning the gap. The CDR3 runs to 15 residues. The CDR3 DNA reads as TGTGCCAGCAGTCTCCGACAGAGGGACACAGATACGCAGTATTTT. Protein: CASSLRQRDTDTQYF.

This clonotype has only a few counts. Germline is not matched at one junction end, which may reflect a read error. The chain carries TRBV29-1 and TRBJ1-2; D perhaps matches TRBD1 (6 bases). CDR1 is SQVTM, CDR2 ANQGSEA, per germline. CDR3 size: 13 residues. CDR3 sequence reads: CSAELDSNYGYTF. DNA for the CDR3: TGCAGCGCTGAACTGGACAGCAACTATGGCTACACCTTC.

The V and J genes are TRBV12-5 and TRBJ2-3; 14 nucleotides line up with TRBD2. J gave up 4 bases and V 6 bases, and 15 bases lay outside the gene matches. Germline V gives CDR1 LGHNT, CDR2 FRNRAP. The CDR3 is 19 amino acids. The CDR3 region is CASGPGLAGVMGKADTQYF. The CDR3 coding sequence is TGTGCTAGTGGGCCGGGACTAGCGGGAGTTATGGGTAAGGCAGATACGCAGTATTTT.

This clonotype showed up just a few times. The genes are TRBV9 and TRBJ2-5, with 7 nucleotides matching TRBD1. CDR1 is SGDLS and CDR2 is YYNGEE in the germline V gene. CDR3 length equals 15 residues. Trimming took 1 base from V and 3 from J; bases not matched to a gene: 6. In DNA form, the CDR3 reads TGTGCCAGCAGCGTACAGCCGGGACAGAAAGAGACCCAGTACTTC. This translates into CASSVQPGQKETQYF. The whole variable domain, remainder taken from reference TRBV9 and TRBJ2-5, is DSGVTQTPKHLITATGQRVTLRCSPRSGDLSVYWYQQSLDQGLQFLIQYYNGEERAKGNILERFSAQQFPDLHSELNLSSLELGDSALYFCASSVQPGQKETQYFGPGTRLLVL.

The chain joins TRBV19 to TRBJ2-5; TRBD2 is a possible D gene (7 bases). There are 16 residues in the CDR3. With 3 bases removed from V and 5 bases from J, the gap between germline ends came to 19 bases. CDR1 is LNHDA and CDR2 is SQIVND in the germline V gene (reference sequence). The CDR3 here is CASSIPSGDGRETQYF. CDR3 nucleotides: TGTGCCAGTAGTATCCCCTCAGGGGACGGGAGGGAGACCCAGTACTTC.

The chain has TRBV2 and TRBJ1-4; possibly TRBD1 for D (5 bases). Germline V gene data show CDR1 as SNHLY and CDR2 as FYNNEI. CDR3 length equals 16 residues. V lost 5 bases and J 2 bases, leaving 15 bases between the germline ends. CDR3 bases: TGTGCCAGCAGTCAATCGGTGGGGCTCACTAATGAAAAACTGTTTTTT. It yields the protein CASSQSVGLTNEKLFF. Together with reference TRBV2 and TRBJ1-4, the CDR3 gives the full variable domain: EPEVTQTPSHQVTQMGQEVILRCVPISNHLYFYWYRQILGQKVEFLVSFYNNEISEKSEIFDDQFSVERPDGSNFTLKIRSTKLEDSAMYFCASSQSVGLTNEKLFFGSGTQLSVL.

The CDR3 DNA reads as TGTGCCAGCAGCTTGTATGGGGCGGCTAATTCACCCCTCCACTTT. Protein: CASSLYGAANSPLHF. The V call is TRBV5-6, the J call TRBJ1-6; possible D gene TRBD1, 5 bases. CDR1 SGHDT and CDR2 YYEEEE come from the germline V gene. V lost 1 base to trimming and J lost 6 bases, with 11 bases between them. The CDR3 has 15 residues.

This clonotype was counted many times. J is TRBJ1-1 and V is TRBV2; unclear D gene. Germline CDR1 reads SNHLY; CDR2 reads FYNNEI. CDR3 size: 14 residues. Trimming pared 8 bases from V and 4 bases from J, leaving 17 bases between. The CDR3 region is CASVPTTIRTEAFF. In DNA form, the CDR3 reads TGTGCCAGCGTCCCGACCACCATCCGCACTGAAGCTTTCTTT.

The gene calls are TRBV24-1 and TRBJ2-5; 9 bases match TRBD2. Per germline, CDR1 KGHDR and CDR2 SFDVKD. The junction had 18 bases not matched to a gene; V was cut back by 9 bases and J by 11 bases. The CDR3 extends over 15 amino acids. CDR3 amino acids: CATGTASGDYNEQYF. CDR3 bases: TGTGCCACCGGTACGGCTAGCGGGGATTACAATGAGCAGTACTTC.

This sequence joins TRBV6-1 and TRBJ1-5; no reliable D call. In germline, CDR1 is MNHNS, CDR2 SASEGT. This CDR3 has 16 amino acids. V lost 4 bases, J lost 0 bases, and 13 bases lay in between. CDR3 sequence reads: CASSGHEPNSNQPQHF. CDR3 bases: TGTGCCAGCAGTGGACACGAGCCTAATAGCAATCAGCCCCAGCATTTT.

The genes are TRBV20-1 and TRBJ2-7; 9 nucleotides align to TRBD2. CDR3 size: 17 residues. Germline CDR1 reads DFQATT; CDR2 reads SNEGSKA (reference sequence). The V segment lost 6 bases and the J segment 3 bases; nucleotides outside the gene matches: 18. CDR3 loop: CSALEIAGARAYYEQYF. The CDR3 nucleotides are TGCAGTGCCCTGGAAATAGCGGGAGCCCGAGCTTACTACGAGCAGTACTTC.

The count of this clonotype is one. The rearrangement links TRBV9 to TRBJ2-7; no clear D. The V gene's germline CDR1 is SGDLS and CDR2 YYNGEE. This CDR3 has 15 residues. Trimming took 0 bases from V and 2 from J, leaving 12 bases between them. Written as DNA, the CDR3 is TGTGCCAGCAGCGTAGAACCAGGACCCACCTACGAGCAGTACTTC. Its translation is CASSVEPGPTYEQYF. Drawing the rest from reference TRBV9 and TRBJ2-7, the complete variable domain is DSGVTQTPKHLITATGQRVTLRCSPRSGDLSVYWYQQSLDQGLQFLIQYYNGEERAKGNILERFSAQQFPDLHSELNLSSLELGDSALYFCASSVEPGPTYEQYFGPGTRLTVT.

A word on this clonotype: Given a much more abundant clone one base away, this may be a read error. The rearrangement uses TRBV25-1 and TRBJ1-2; tentative D call: TRBD1 (5 bases). V lost 3 bases and J 5 bases, leaving 7 bases between the germline ends. CDR3 size: 12 residues. Germline-derived CDR1 and CDR2 are MGHDK and SYGVNS. CDR3 DNA sequence: TGTGCCAGCAGTGACAGGGAATATGGCTACACCTTC. Amino acids: CASSDREYGYTF.

Concerning this clonotype: The germline gene is not matched at one end of the junction; a read error may be the cause. The gene calls are TRBV5-1 and TRBJ1-2; TRBD1 might be the D (6 bases). CDR3 length: 14 amino acids. CDR1 is SGHRS, CDR2 YFSETQ, per germline. CDR3: CASSWGDRTHGCTF. CDR3 bases: TGCGCCAGCAGCTGGGGAGACAGGACACATGGCTGCACCTTC.

A few counts support this clonotype. The gene calls are TRBV12-3 or TRBV12-4 and TRBJ2-1; 12 nucleotides agree with TRBD2. Trimming took 2 bases from V and 5 from J; bases not matched to a gene: 1. The CDR3 covers 15 residues. CDR3 nucleotides: TGTGCCAGCAGTTTACTAGCGGGGGGGCACAATGAGCAGTTCTTC. This encodes CASSLLAGGHNEQFF.

J is TRBJ2-1 and V is TRBV12-3 or TRBV12-4; weak D call: TRBD2 (6 bases). The CDR3 has 16 amino acids. V lost 5 bases and J lost 2, with 16 bases in between. CDR3 sequence reads: CASSRPDGGAYNEQFF. The CDR3, as DNA: TGTGCCAGCAGTCGTCCTGACGGGGGTGCCTACAATGAGCAGTTCTTC.

This clonotype was picked up a small number of times. The rearrangement joins TRBV6-5 to TRBJ2-3; TRBD2 is a possible D gene (5 bases). The germline CDR1 and CDR2 sequences are MNHEY and SVGAGI. Trimming stripped 7 bases from V and 0 bases from J, with 8 bases between. This CDR3 has 13 residues. In nucleotides, the CDR3 is TGTGCCAGCAAGGCGGGTAGCACAGATACGCAGTATTTT. It is translated as CASKAGSTDTQYF.

V is TRBV27 and J is TRBJ2-4, with 7 bases that match TRBD1. The end of the DNA fits TRBJ2-7 better, so the J call may be wrong. There are 13 residues in the CDR3. Germline V lookup: CDR1 MNHEY, CDR2 SMNVEV (reference sequence). The CDR3 spells CATSPGQYYEQYF. The CDR3 DNA reads TGTGCCACCTCACCGGGACAGTACTACGAGCAGTACTTC.

This clonotype has a handful of counts. This chain connects TRBV6-6 to TRBJ1-3; D unresolved. The ends were cut back, 6 bases at V and 0 bases at J, with 6 bases in the middle. Germline CDR1 and CDR2: MNHNY and SVGAGI (reference sequence). CDR3 length equals 13 residues. The CDR3 loop is CASSEASGNTIYF. In DNA, the CDR3 is TGTGCCAGCAGCGAGGCCTCTGGAAACACCATATATTTT.

The V and J genes are TRBV2 and TRBJ2-1, with 7 bases identical to TRBD1. V dropped 6 bases and J dropped 5; count of bases not matched to a gene: 7. The CDR3 totals 14 residues. Germline assignment: CDR1 SNHLY and CDR2 FYNNEI. The CDR3 nucleotides are TGTGCCAGCAGGGACAGGAACAGCCACAATGAGCAGTTCTTC. Residues: CASRDRNSHNEQFF.

CDR3 DNA: TGTGCCAGCAGCTCTCTGGGGGCCTATAATCAGCCCCAGCATTTT. This gives the protein CASSSLGAYNQPQHF. The chain recombines TRBV3-1 with TRBJ1-5, with D possibly being TRBD1 (6 bases). With 5 bases removed from V and 4 bases from J, the gap between germline ends came to 15 bases. The CDR3 has 15 residues. Germline V gene lookup returns CDR1 LGHDT and CDR2 YNNKEL (reference sequence).